This T cell receptor (beta chain) was sequenced for a study of blood T cell repertoires in COVID-19. About the study: Sample material is recorded as cDNA or gDNA derived from T cells, B-cell-depleted T cells, or PBMCs.

V gave up 4 bases and J gave up 8 bases, with 11 bases separating them. The CDR3 is made up of 12 amino acids. CDR1 ENHRY and CDR2 SYGVKD come from the germline V gene. Sequencing was performed with immunoSEQ multiplex PCR; in TCRdb, only in-frame clones are kept and a portion is missing. The sample consists of roughly 500,000 clones, 85% to 90% of them appearing once. The Seattle patients joined while their infection was active and were tracked longitudinally afterward. The chain combines TRBV10-3 with TRBJ1-1; D perhaps matches TRBD1 (6 bases). The sequence was obtained from a man between 18 and 29 years old with COVID-19, enrolled during active disease. Sequenced input: peripheral blood. CDR3 in DNA: TGTGCCATCAGTGGAACAGGGAAGGAAGCTTTCTTT. Its translation is CAISGTGKEAFF.